A single sample gave rise to the 22 T cell receptor beta chains below, sequenced in a study of blood T cell repertoires in COVID-19. Clones were read by immunoSEQ multiplex PCR, and TCRdb kept only the in-frame ones, dropping some. Of 91,000 or so clones listed, about four fifths are singletons. The sequenced material came from peripheral blood. These receptors came from a man aged 50 or older with active or convalescent COVID-19.

V is TRBV25-1 and J is TRBJ2-2; D remains unclear. V dropped 1 base and J dropped 4 bases, with 4 bases sitting between them. The length of the CDR3 is 13 residues. From germline, CDR1 is MGHDK and CDR2 SYGVNS. The CDR3 spells CASSEFSTGELFF. CDR3 nucleotide sequence: TGTGCCAGCAGTGAATTTAGCACCGGGGAGCTGTTTTTT.

The rearrangement uses TRBV27 and TRBJ1-1; maybe TRBD1 (6 bases). The CDR3 covers 13 residues. The germline V gene encodes CDR1 MNHEY and CDR2 SMNVEV (reference sequence). With 6 bases removed from V and 5 bases from J, the gap between germline ends came to 13 bases. Written as DNA, the CDR3 is TGTGCCAGCAGGCTAACAGGGAATACTGAAGCTTTCTTT. Its protein is CASRLTGNTEAFF.

The chain carries TRBV13 and TRBJ2-5; 11 nucleotides line up with TRBD2. J was trimmed by 1 base and V by 5 bases; bases with no gene match: 9. CDR3 length equals 17 residues. From germline, CDR1 is PRHDT and CDR2 FYEKMQ (reference sequence). Written as DNA, the CDR3 is TGTGCCAGCAGCCTTGGGGGGACTAGCGGATTCCAAGAGACCCAGTACTTC. Translating gives CASSLGGTSGFQETQYF.

V gene TRBV6-5 combines with J gene TRBJ2-1, with TRBD2 identical over 10 bases. Germline assignment: CDR1 MNHEY and CDR2 SVGAGI. V was pared by 6 bases and J by 0 bases, with 2 bases of the junction left unmatched. The CDR3 runs to 15 residues. The CDR3 sequence: CASRSSGSSYNEQFF. DNA for the CDR3: TGTGCCAGCAGATCTAGCGGGAGCTCCTACAATGAGCAGTTCTTC.

This clone came up a few times. The V gene is TRBV6-5, the J gene TRBJ2-2; 7 nucleotides line up with TRBD1. The length of the CDR3 is 12 residues. The germline V gene encodes CDR1 MNHEY and CDR2 SVGAGI. Germline trimming cut 7 bases from V and 6 bases from J; bases unmatched to any gene: 2. DNA of the CDR3: TGTGCCAGCAACCAGGGGGCCGGGGAGCTGTTTTTT. This translates into CASNQGAGELFF.

DNA for the CDR3: TGCGCCAGCAGCCAAGACGGTCAGGGAGATACGCAGTATTTT. It translates to CASSQDGQGDTQYF. The chain employs TRBV4-3 and TRBJ2-3; D might be TRBD1 (5 bases). V lost 0 bases and J lost 5, with 9 bases in between. In germline, CDR1 is LGHNA, CDR2 YSLEER. This CDR3 region has 14 residues.

This clone was observed a handful of times. This chain connects TRBV19 to TRBJ2-5; TRBD2 is a possible D gene (6 bases). The CDR3 length is 14 residues. V was shortened by 6 bases and J by 7 bases, with 18 bases between the two germline ends. Germline values: CDR1 LNHDA, CDR2 SQIVND (reference sequence). CDR3 coding DNA: TGTGCCAGTAGCGGATCCGGGAGTTCCGCGACCCAGTACTTC. Its translation is CASSGSGSSATQYF.

Notes on this clone: The sample contains more than one DNA sequence encoding this CDR3. The chain combines TRBV5-1 with TRBJ1-1, with 8 bases lining up with TRBD1. The germline gives CDR1 SGHRS, CDR2 YFSETQ. J lost 2 bases, V lost 1 base, and 4 bases had no gene match. This CDR3 spans 15 amino acids. CDR3 bases: TGCGCCAGCAGCTTGACGGGACAGGTCAACACTGAAGCTTTCTTT. Translation: CASSLTGQVNTEAFF.

This clone appeared a few times. V is TRBV19 and J is TRBJ1-1; TRBD1 matches at 7 bases. In germline, CDR1 is LNHDA, CDR2 SQIVND (reference sequence). V shed 7 bases and J 5 bases; nucleotides not matched to a gene: 10. The CDR3 loop spans 14 amino acids. The CDR3 nucleotides are TGTGCCAGTAAGGAGACAGGGCGGGATACTGAAGCTTTCTTT. Translated: CASKETGRDTEAFF. The full variable domain, rest sourced from reference TRBV19 and TRBJ1-1, is DGGITQSPKYLFRKEGQNVTLSCEQNLNHDAMYWYRQDPGQGLRLIYYSQIVNDFQKGDIAEGYSVSREKKESFPLTVTSAQKNPTAFYLCASKETGRDTEAFFGQGTRLTVV.

The chain couples TRBV3-1 (or the pseudogene TRBV3-2) to TRBJ1-5; TRBD1 aligns across 8 bases. The length of the CDR3 is 14 residues. Germline values: CDR1 LGHDT, CDR2 YNNKEL (reference sequence). V dropped 2 bases and J dropped 4; count of bases not matched to a gene: 1. DNA for the CDR3: TGTGCCAGCAGCCAAACAGGGGGGAATCAGCCCCAGCATTTT. Encoded protein: CASSQTGGNQPQHF.

The CDR3 protein is CASSLGTPYEQYV. In DNA form, the CDR3 reads TGTGCCAGCAGTTTAGGGACACCCTACGAGCAGTACGTC. V and J are TRBV28 and TRBJ2-7; a possible D gene is TRBD1 (6 bases). There are 13 residues in the CDR3. Germline loops: CDR1 MDHEN, CDR2 SYDVKM. V lost 2 bases, J lost 2 bases, and 7 bases lay in between.

The chain couples TRBV6-5 to TRBJ1-1, with no clear D. Germline V lookup: CDR1 MNHEY, CDR2 SVGAGI. The germline V and J ends were trimmed by 5 bases and 5 bases, with 12 bases remaining between them. The CDR3 is 13 amino acids. The DNA of the CDR3 is TGTGCCAGCAGTCCAAGGGTAGCGACTGAAGCTTTCTTT. This translates into CASSPRVATEAFF.

The chain couples TRBV3-1 (or the pseudogene TRBV3-2) to TRBJ2-2; tentative D call: TRBD1 (6 bases). V lost 1 base, J lost 5 bases, and 8 bases lay in between. Per germline, CDR1 LGHDT and CDR2 YNNKEL (reference sequence). The CDR3 contains 14 residues. DNA for the CDR3: TGTGCCAGCAGCCAAGGAGGGGGAACCGGGGAGCTGTTTTTT. Encoded protein: CASSQGGGTGELFF.

In DNA form, the CDR3 reads TGTGCCAGCAGCTCCTATTCGGGGATCAATGAGCAGTTCTTC. This sequence encodes CASSSYSGINEQFF. The chain recombines TRBV7-2 with TRBJ2-1; D perhaps matches TRBD2 (5 bases). The germline gives CDR1 SGHTA, CDR2 FQGNSA. This CDR3 spans 14 amino acids. The V gene lost 4 bases and the J gene lost 6 bases, with 13 bases spanning the gap.

This clone showed up just once. The gene calls are TRBV19 and TRBJ1-6, with no clear D. Germline CDR1 LNHDA, CDR2 SQIVND (reference sequence). V was clipped by 4 bases and J by 10 bases, with 14 bases between them. The CDR3 has 14 amino acids. The CDR3 bases are TGTGCCAGTAGTAAGACCCTTTTCGGGTCACCCCTCCACTTT. This sequence encodes CASSKTLFGSPLHF.

This clone was counted once. This chain connects TRBV5-1 to TRBJ2-7; TRBD1 might be the D (6 bases). The V gene's germline CDR1 is SGHRS and CDR2 YFSETQ. Trimming left V 0 bases short and J 2 bases short, with 27 bases between. The CDR3 has 20 amino acids. The CDR3, as DNA: TGCGCCAGCAGCTTGGCTGGTAGGGAAGTATGGGGGCCGGTGCCCTACGAGCAGTACGTC. Protein: CASSLAGREVWGPVPYEQYV.

The V call is TRBV28, the J call TRBJ2-7; 7 positions match TRBD1. The CDR3 loop spans 13 amino acids. Germline V gene lookup returns CDR1 MDHEN and CDR2 SYDVKM. Trimming at V came to 6 bases and at J to 5 bases, leaving 7 bases not matched to a gene. CDR3 sequence: CASRAQGEHEQYF. DNA for the CDR3: TGTGCCAGCAGGGCCCAGGGGGAACACGAGCAGTACTTC.

This clone was picked up one time. The CDR3 coding sequence is TGTGCCAGCAGCCGGGACAGGGCCACCGGGGAGCTGTTTTTT. Translation gives CASSRDRATGELFF. The rearrangement uses TRBV7-2 and TRBJ2-2; 9 nucleotides agree with TRBD1. The CDR3 is made up of 14 amino acids. The V and J ends lost 5 bases and 4 bases, in that order; junction bases with no gene match: 2. Germline V CDR1 and CDR2: SGHTA, FQGNSA.

This sequence joins TRBV7-2 and TRBJ2-5; no clear D. Trimming took off 5 bases at V and 1 base at J, with 8 bases between the two ends. The germline V gene has CDR1 SGHTA and CDR2 FQGNSA. The CDR3 runs to 13 residues. CDR3 protein: CASSNDFQETQYF. CDR3 in DNA: TGTGCCAGCAGCAACGACTTCCAAGAGACCCAGTACTTC.

J is TRBJ2-2 and V is TRBV7-8, with 8 bases aligning to TRBD2. CDR1 and CDR2 from the germline V gene are SGHVS and FQNEAQ. V was pared by 0 bases and J by 7 bases, with 10 bases of the junction left unmatched. This CDR3 contains 17 residues. The DNA for the CDR3 is TGTGCCAGCAGCTTAGCGGATAGCGGGGTCGTGTACGGGGAGCTGTTTTTT. It is translated as CASSLADSGVVYGELFF.

The rearrangement links TRBV19 to TRBJ1-4; TRBD1 is a possible D gene (6 bases). V gave up 4 bases and J gave up 5 bases, with 14 bases separating them. Per the germline V gene, CDR1 is LNHDA and CDR2 is SQIVND (reference sequence). The CDR3 spans 15 residues. The chain's CDR3 is CASSTTGRGNEKLFF. CDR3 DNA sequence: TGTGCCAGTAGTACGACAGGTCGAGGCAATGAAAAACTGTTTTTT.

The chain has TRBV10-1 and TRBJ1-1; 7 nucleotides align to TRBD1. CDR3 length: 13 residues. Per germline, CDR1 WNHNN and CDR2 SYGVQD (reference sequence). V lost 7 bases and J lost 0; bases outside the gene matches: 2. This CDR3 reads CASKQGMNTEAFF. The CDR3 region has the DNA TGCGCCAGCAAACAGGGGATGAACACTGAAGCTTTCTTT.